This entry is about one T cell receptor beta chain. Its antigen is as yet unknown. Sequencing was performed with immunoSEQ multiplex PCR; in TCRdb, only in-frame clones are kept and a portion is missing. The sample holds around 77,000 clones, approximately 96% seen once. The V gene lost 0 bases and the J gene lost 1 base, with 7 bases spanning the gap. The CDR3 consists of 14 residues. Germline V gene lookup returns CDR1 SGHRS and CDR2 YFSETQ. This record comes from a study of graft-versus-host responses after intestinal transplantation. The TCR originated in a human donor who received an intestinal transplant. The chain carries TRBV5-1 and TRBJ2-5; tentatively, D is TRBD1 (5 bases). The material was unstimulated CD8+ T cells sorted from spleen or lymph node cells, obtained before intestinal transplant. The CDR3 DNA sequence: TGCGCCAGCAGCTTGGTGGGGCCCCAAGAGACCCAGTACTTC. Residues: CASSLVGPQETQYF.